The entry below gives a single T cell receptor beta chain sequence along with its context. This sample is drawn from a study of blood T cell repertoires in COVID-19. Original data processing: Amplification from reference gene primers served as the basis for estimated nucleated cell counts. Using immunoSEQ multiplex PCR, the repertoire was profiled, and TCRdb retains in-frame clones only, with some absent. The DNA was the basis for D and trimming; V, J and clone size are from that table. Of approximately 300,000 clones in the sample, 85% to 90% were seen once. Germline lookup yields CDR1 SGHRS and CDR2 YFSETQ. The CDR3 loop spans 14 amino acids. The ends were cut back, 2 bases at V and 8 bases at J, with 13 bases in the middle.

Sequencing was carried out using peripheral blood. This chain joins TRBV5-1 and TRBJ2-2, with D uncertain. The sequence came from a woman in her thirties or forties with COVID-19, enrolled during active disease. As DNA, the CDR3 is TGCGCCAGCAGCTTCTCGCAACTGACAGGGGAGCTGTTTTTT. This codes for CASSFSQLTGELFF.